The 14 T cell receptor beta chains below all came from one sample that was sequenced in a study of graft-versus-host responses after intestinal transplantation. For these receptors, no antigen is known. Assay used: immunoSEQ multiplex PCR; TCRdb lists only in-frame clones, some missing. The data contain approximately 82,000 clones, approximately 92% of them seen just once; the ten biggest clones take up approximately 1.1%. Sequences were derived from unstimulated CD8+ T cells sorted from spleen or lymph node cells, sampled before transplant. The receptor set was obtained from a human donor who was the organ donor for an intestinal transplant.

The chain has TRBV15 and TRBJ2-1; D may be TRBD1 (6 bases). This CDR3 region has 14 residues. Germline V gene sequence: CDR1 LNHNV, CDR2 YYDKDF (reference sequence). V was trimmed by 3 bases and J by 7 bases, leaving 13 bases between them. The CDR3 DNA follows: TGTGCCACCAGCAGTTCCAGGGGTCTGAATGAGCAGTTCTTC. This codes for CATSSSRGLNEQFF.

The chain joins TRBV4-1 to TRBJ1-6; D perhaps matches TRBD1 (6 bases). Trimming shortened V by 4 bases and J by 7 bases, and 17 bases separated the two germline ends. The CDR3 loop spans 16 amino acids. The germline V gene encodes CDR1 MGHRA and CDR2 YSYEKL. In DNA, the CDR3 is TGCGCCAGCAGCCCTTGGTTGGCAGGGGAAAATTCACCCCTCCACTTT. It translates to CASSPWLAGENSPLHF.

The chain couples TRBV19 to TRBJ1-3, with a possible D match to TRBD1 (6 bases). V lost 3 bases and J lost 0, with 9 bases in between. CDR3 length: 15 amino acids. CDR1 is LNHDA and CDR2 is SQIVND in the germline V gene (reference sequence). The CDR3 protein is CASSMGTNSGNTIYF. The DNA for the CDR3 is TGTGCCAGTAGTATGGGGACAAACTCTGGAAACACCATATATTTT. Filled out from reference TRBV19 and TRBJ1-3, the complete variable domain reads DGGITQSPKYLFRKEGQNVTLSCEQNLNHDAMYWYRQDPGQGLRLIYYSQIVNDFQKGDIAEGYSVSREKKESFPLTVTSAQKNPTAFYLCASSMGTNSGNTIYFGEGSWLTVV.

CDR3: CASSTPMAPGNNEQFF. The CDR3 bases are TGTGCCAGTAGTACGCCAATGGCCCCCGGGAACAATGAGCAGTTCTTC. V gene TRBV19 combines with J gene TRBJ2-1, with D possibly TRBD2 on 5 matching bases. Deletions cut 4 bases from V and 5 bases from J, with 18 bases between. CDR3 length: 16 amino acids. Germline CDR1 LNHDA, CDR2 SQIVND (reference sequence).

The chain is built from TRBV6-5 and TRBJ2-7, with a tentative D call TRBD2 (6 bases). This CDR3 spans 13 amino acids. Germline CDR1 and CDR2: MNHEY and SVGAGI. Trimming removed 4 bases at V and 7 bases at J, with 14 bases between. The CDR3: CASSFGTAGEQYF. The CDR3 nucleotides are TGTGCCAGCAGTTTTGGGACGGCGGGGGAGCAGTACTTC.

The V call is TRBV4-2, the J call TRBJ2-1, with 7 positions matching TRBD2. Per germline, CDR1 LGHNA and CDR2 YNFKEQ. This CDR3 is 16 amino acids long. V gave up 1 base and J gave up 6 bases; unmatched junction bases: 9. The CDR3 sequence: CASSQGEGSPGNEQFF. The CDR3 region has the DNA TGTGCCAGCAGCCAAGGGGAGGGCTCACCTGGCAATGAGCAGTTCTTC.

The chain is built from TRBV25-1 and TRBJ2-3; perhaps TRBD2 as D (6 bases). The germline V gene has CDR1 MGHDK and CDR2 SYGVNS. The germline V and J ends were trimmed by 4 bases and 2 bases, with 13 bases remaining between them. This CDR3 is 15 amino acids long. The CDR3 coding sequence is TGTGCCAGCAGTGCCAGCGGGTGGATCACAGATACGCAGTATTTT. It translates to CASSASGWITDTQYF.

This chain uses TRBV19 with TRBJ1-1; D is perhaps TRBD1 (5 bases). Germline V CDR1 and CDR2: LNHDA, SQIVND (reference sequence). The V and J ends lost 5 bases and 1 base respectively, with 11 bases between them. This CDR3 is 14 amino acids long. For the CDR3, the DNA is TGTGCCAGTAGTTATATGGGGGGGAACACTGAAGCTTTCTTT. Translation gives CASSYMGGNTEAFF.

The V gene is TRBV19, the J gene TRBJ2-1, with D perhaps matching TRBD2 (5 bases). V was shortened by 3 bases and J by 7 bases, with 19 bases between the two germline ends. CDR1 LNHDA and CDR2 SQIVND come from the germline V gene (reference sequence). The CDR3 covers 16 residues. CDR3: CASSIWEYRGLNEQFF. CDR3 coding DNA: TGTGCCAGTAGTATTTGGGAGTATCGGGGTCTGAATGAGCAGTTCTTC.

A single count supports this clone. The chain employs TRBV4-1 and TRBJ2-2; 13 nucleotides agree with TRBD2. Unmatched junction bases numbered 10, after V lost 3 bases and J lost 6 bases. The CDR3 loop spans 18 amino acids. Germline lookup yields CDR1 MGHRA and CDR2 YSYEKL. For the CDR3, the DNA is TGCGCCAGCAGCCAGGATCCCGGGACTAGCGGGATAGCCGGGGAGCTGTTTTTT. Translated: CASSQDPGTSGIAGELFF.

The chain joins TRBV7-6 to TRBJ2-7; 8 nucleotides align to TRBD1. This CDR3 has 12 residues. Germline lookup yields CDR1 SGHVS and CDR2 FNYEAQ. Germline trimming cut 5 bases from V and 6 bases from J; bases unmatched to any gene: 3. The CDR3 DNA sequence: TGTGCCAGCAGCGGGACAGGCGGCGAGCAGTACTTC. Protein product: CASSGTGGEQYF.

The genes are TRBV23-1 and TRBJ2-2; TRBD1 is a possible D gene (6 bases). TRBV23-1 counts as an open reading frame of uncertain function. Trimming shortened V by 1 base and J by 5 bases, and 14 bases separated the two germline ends. The CDR3 contains 16 residues. The CDR3 nucleotides read TGCGCCAGCAGTCAATTCTGGGGGCGTTTTACCGGGGAGCTGTTTTTT. This sequence encodes CASSQFWGRFTGELFF.

This chain joins TRBV7-2 and TRBJ2-5, with D perhaps matching TRBD2 (5 bases). The end of the DNA fits TRBJ2-7 better, so the J call may be wrong. The CDR3 runs 15 residues. Germline assignment: CDR1 SGHTA and CDR2 FQGNSA. CDR3 coding DNA: TGTGCCAGCAGCTTAAGCAGGCGGACTTCCTACGAGCAGTACTTC. Protein sequence: CASSLSRRTSYEQYF.

The chain combines TRBV4-1 with TRBJ2-2, with D perhaps TRBD2 (7 bases). The CDR3 runs to 17 residues. CDR1 MGHRA and CDR2 YSYEKL come from the germline V gene. V lost 1 base and J 2 bases, leaving 14 bases between the germline ends. The CDR3, as DNA: TGCGCCAGCAGCCAAGTTTCATCGGGGGGCAACACCGGGGAGCTGTTTTTT. Translation: CASSQVSSGGNTGELFF.